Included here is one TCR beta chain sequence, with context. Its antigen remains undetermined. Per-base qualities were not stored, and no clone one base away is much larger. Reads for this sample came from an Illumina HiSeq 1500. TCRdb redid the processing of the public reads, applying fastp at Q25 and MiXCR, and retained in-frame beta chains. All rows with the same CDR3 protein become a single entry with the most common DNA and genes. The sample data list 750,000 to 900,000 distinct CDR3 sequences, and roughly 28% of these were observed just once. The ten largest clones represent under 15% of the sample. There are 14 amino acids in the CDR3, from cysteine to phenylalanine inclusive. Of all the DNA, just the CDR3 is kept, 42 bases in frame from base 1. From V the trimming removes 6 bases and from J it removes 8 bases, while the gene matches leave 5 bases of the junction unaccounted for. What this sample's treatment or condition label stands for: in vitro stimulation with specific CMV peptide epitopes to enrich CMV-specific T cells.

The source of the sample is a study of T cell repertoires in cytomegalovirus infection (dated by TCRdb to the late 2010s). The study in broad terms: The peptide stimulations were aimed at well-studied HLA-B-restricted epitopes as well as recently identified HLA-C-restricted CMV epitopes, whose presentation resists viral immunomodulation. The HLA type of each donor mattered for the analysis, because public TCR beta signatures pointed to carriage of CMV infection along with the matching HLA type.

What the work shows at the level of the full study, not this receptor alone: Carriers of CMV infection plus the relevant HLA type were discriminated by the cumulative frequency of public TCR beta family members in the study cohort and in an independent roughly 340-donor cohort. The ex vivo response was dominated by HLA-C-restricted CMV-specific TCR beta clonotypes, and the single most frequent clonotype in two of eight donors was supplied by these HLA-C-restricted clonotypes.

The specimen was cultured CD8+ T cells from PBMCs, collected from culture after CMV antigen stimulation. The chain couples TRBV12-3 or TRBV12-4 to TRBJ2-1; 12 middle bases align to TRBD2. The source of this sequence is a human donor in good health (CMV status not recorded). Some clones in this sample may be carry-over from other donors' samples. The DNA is TGTGCCAGCAGCCTAGCGGGGGGGCTCCATGAGCAGTTCTTC. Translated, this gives CASSLAGGLHEQFF.